Below, one T cell receptor (beta chain) is given with its context. This sample is part of a study of blood T cell repertoires in COVID-19. Sequencing used immunoSEQ multiplex PCR; TCRdb keeps in-frame clones, though not all of them. The sample holds under 250,000 clones, 84% seen once. This CDR3 contains 15 residues. Trimming cost V 2 bases and J 7 bases, with 17 bases left between them. Germline-derived CDR1 and CDR2 are KGHSH and LQKENI. V gene TRBV18 combines with J gene TRBJ2-5, with a weak D call TRBD1 (6 bases). Sequencing input: PBMCs or T cells enriched from blood (not recorded which). This TCR derives from a man aged 55 to 69 who had recovered from COVID-19. The CDR3 nucleotides are TGTGCCAGCTCACCATCCGAATCAACAGGGTCGACCCAGTACTTC. Protein sequence: CASSPSESTGSTQYF.